These T cell receptor beta chains were read from a single sample in a study of blood T cells in healthy people across ages. TCRdb re-called the 5' RACE reads through MiXCR, storing one row per CDR3 protein. The repertoire consists of about 930,000 distinct CDR3 sequences, with almost 30% occurring once and the leading ten covering 10% to 13%. The same data also contributed to another study, on T cells of mothers and their children.

The sequencing input was blood. The origin of the receptors is a woman aged 40 to 49 in good health. Both conserved end residues are part of each CDR3. The D gene is left open where the match is weak. Expanded clones get a size class; other rows say once, few or many, or leave the size out.

TGCGCCAGCAGCGAGGGACAGAACTATGGCTACACCTTC | CASSEGQNYGYTF | TRBJ1-2 | TRBD1 | TRBV5-1 | many
TGTGCCAGCAGTTTATTGATCTCTGGGGCCAACGTCCTGACTTTC | CASSLLISGANVLTF | TRBJ2-6 | NA | TRBV28 | many
TGTGCCAGCAGCTTAGGGAACAGAAACAATAATCAGCCCCAGCATTTT | CASSLGNRNNNQPQHF | TRBJ1-5 | NA | TRBV7-2 | NA
TGTGCCAGCCCGGGACAATCTCCGTCTGGGGCCAACGTCCTGACTTTC | CASPGQSPSGANVLTF | TRBJ2-6 | NA | TRBV2 | few
TGCGCCAGCAGCCAAGATGATAGGGGGAACGGGGGAGCTTTCTTT | CASSQDDRGNGGAFF | TRBJ1-1 | NA | TRBV4-3 | few
TGCAGCGTCACCGGGACTCTCACAGATACGCAGTATTTT | CSVTGTLTDTQYF | TRBJ2-3 | NA | TRBV29-1 | many
TGTGCCAGCAGCTTAGGCTTAGGGGAACATACGCAGTATTTT | CASSLGLGEHTQYF | TRBJ2-3 | NA | TRBV7-2 | few
TGTGCCAGCAGCTTAGAGGAAGACGGACCCTACGAGCAGTACTTC | CASSLEEDGPYEQYF | TRBJ2-7 | NA | TRBV13 | few
TGTGCCAGCAGGGTCCGAGGGGGGATGAACACTGAAGCTTTCTTT | CASRVRGGMNTEAFF | TRBJ1-1 | NA | TRBV4-2 | NA
TGCGCCAGCAGCCAAGAGTTCGGCGGGGGGCACGAGCAGTACTTC | CASSQEFGGGHEQYF | TRBJ2-7 | TRBD2 | TRBV4-3 | many
TGCAGTGCTAGAGGGTACAGGGCCGCGTTAGTCGGGCACTCCTACAATGAGCAGTACTTC | CSARGYRAALVGHSYNEQYF | TRBJ2-7 | NA | TRBV20-1 | few
TGTGCCACCTTGGGGGTGGCGACTGAAGCTTTCTTT | CATLGVATEAFF | TRBJ1-1 | NA | TRBV6-2/TRBV6-3 | NA
TGCGCCAGCAGCCTGGATCTGGGGAAGAGGACCCAGTACTTC | CASSLDLGKRTQYF | TRBJ2-5 | NA | TRBV5-1 | few
TGTGCCAGCAGCCCCGGGAGCGGGGAGAATTCACCCCTCCACTTT | CASSPGSGENSPLHF | TRBJ1-6 | NA | TRBV12-3/TRBV12-4 | few
TGTGCCAGCTCACCCGGGACACTCGGGGGGCATGAGCAGTTCTTC | CASSPGTLGGHEQFF | TRBJ2-1 | NA | TRBV18 | few
TGTGCCAGCTCACCACAACTAGCGGGGGGGCGAAATGAGCAGTTCTTC | CASSPQLAGGRNEQFF | TRBJ2-1 | TRBD2 | TRBV18 | few
TGTGCCACCAGCAGAGATATACAGGGAACCTACGAGCAGTACTTC | CATSRDIQGTYEQYF | TRBJ2-7 | NA | TRBV15 | many
TGCAGTGCCTTGGCGGACATCGGTGGCTACACCTTC | CSALADIGGYTF | TRBJ1-2 | NA | TRBV20-1 | NA
TGTGCCAGCAGCTTCGGACAGGCGATGAACACTGAAGCTTTCTTT | CASSFGQAMNTEAFF | TRBJ1-1 | TRBD1 | TRBV11-2 | NA
TGTGCCAGCAGTTCGGAGGGCTGGTTGAATTCACCCCTCCACTTT | CASSSEGWLNSPLHF | TRBJ1-6 | NA | TRBV7-9 | NA
TGTGCCAGCAGCTTTAGCGCTGACTCCTACGAGCAGTACTTC | CASSFSADSYEQYF | TRBJ2-7 | NA | TRBV7-6 | many
TGTGCCAGCAGCCAAAATTTTGGTCAGCCCCAGCATTTT | CASSQNFGQPQHF | TRBJ1-5 | NA | TRBV3-1 | NA
TGTGCCACCCAGGGCGGGGGGGGTGAGCAGTTCTTC | CATQGGGGEQFF | TRBJ2-1 | TRBD2 | TRBV28 | few
TGTGCCAGCAGTCGGGACGGGGAAGCTTTCTTT | CASSRDGEAFF | TRBJ1-1 | NA | TRBV28 | NA
TGTGCCAGCCCACATGGGCAGGGCCCCTACGAGCAGTACTTC | CASPHGQGPYEQYF | TRBJ2-7 | NA | TRBV5-8 | NA
TGTGCCAGCATCACTGGAGAGGGAGGAAGCTACGAGCAGTACTTC | CASITGEGGSYEQYF | TRBJ2-7 | NA | TRBV28 | NA
TGCGCCAGCAGCGGCGGGACGGCCGGCACAGATACGCAGTATTTT | CASSGGTAGTDTQYF | TRBJ2-3 | NA | TRBV5-1 | NA
TGTGCCAGCAGTGACCCGGACAGGGGGCGCCGGAAGCCCCAGCATTTT | CASSDPDRGRRKPQHF | TRBJ1-5 | TRBD1 | TRBV6-6 | many
TGTGCCAACAGTCCCATAGCCTCAAAAGGAACCAATGAGCAGTACTTC | CANSPIASKGTNEQYF | TRBJ2-4 | NA | TRBV28 | NA
TGTGCCAGCAGGCAGACAGGGGGGAACACTGAAGCTTTCTTT | CASRQTGGNTEAFF | TRBJ1-1 | TRBD1 | TRBV12-3/TRBV12-4 | few
TGTGCCAGCAGCCAATATAGCGGGGGGGCGACAGATACGCAGTATTTT | CASSQYSGGATDTQYF | TRBJ2-3 | TRBD2 | TRBV12-3/TRBV12-4 | few
TGTGCCAGCAGCTGGGGACAGGGCCTCTACAATGAGCAGTTCTTC | CASSWGQGLYNEQFF | TRBJ2-1 | TRBD1 | TRBV5-6 | NA
TGTGCCAGCTTCACAGGGGATGACGGCTACACCTTC | CASFTGDDGYTF | TRBJ1-2 | TRBD1 | TRBV6-1 | NA
TGTGCCTGGAGTCTGGAGGATGGCTACACCTTC | CAWSLEDGYTF | TRBJ1-2 | NA | TRBV30 | NA
TGTGCCAGCACCAGGGACAGCAATAGCAATCTGCCCCAGCATTTT | CASTRDSNSNLPQHF | TRBJ1-5 | TRBD1 | TRBV6-1 | few
TGTGCCAGCAGCTTGACAGGGTCGTTCAACGAGCAGTACTTC | CASSLTGSFNEQYF | TRBJ2-7 | TRBD1 | TRBV2 | NA
TGCAGTGCTAGAGTGGGGACAGGGCAGCTTTCGCCCCAGCATTTT | CSARVGTGQLSPQHF | TRBJ1-5 | TRBD1 | TRBV20-1 | few
TGTGCCAGCAGCCAAGATCGGTACGGGACACTCGGAGTCGATGAGCAGTACTTC | CASSQDRYGTLGVDEQYF | TRBJ2-5 | NA | TRBV14 | NA
TGTGCCAGTAAGCTCGACGGGGTCCCAGGCGAGCAGTACTTC | CASKLDGVPGEQYF | TRBJ2-7 | NA | TRBV19 | NA
TGTGCCAGCAGTTTAAACGAAATTCAGCCCCAGCATTTT | CASSLNEIQPQHF | TRBJ1-5 | NA | TRBV27 | NA
TGTGCCACCAGTGAAAGGACTAGCGGACAGGGGAAAGCTTTCTTT | CATSERTSGQGKAFF | TRBJ1-1 | TRBD1 | TRBV24-1 | NA
TGCAGTGCTACCAGTTTCGGACAGACTAACTATGGCTACACCTTC | CSATSFGQTNYGYTF | TRBJ1-2 | NA | TRBV20-1 | many
TGTGCCAGCAGTTATCCCACTTCAGGAGTCGCAAGATATGGCTACACCTTC | CASSYPTSGVARYGYTF | TRBJ1-2 | NA | TRBV6-2/TRBV6-3 | few
TGTGCCAGCAGTAAGCCCCGGGTAGGGGGCTTGTCCGGGGAGCTGTTTTTT | CASSKPRVGGLSGELFF | TRBJ2-2 | TRBD1 | TRBV6-1 | NA
TGTGCCAGCAAAGGCTCGCGGTACACTGAAGCTTTCTTT | CASKGSRYTEAFF | TRBJ1-1 | NA | TRBV27 | NA
TGTGCCAGCAGTTTTGACGCAGAAAAACTGTTTTTT | CASSFDAEKLFF | TRBJ1-4 | NA | TRBV12-3/TRBV12-4 | few
TGTGCCAGCAGTGAGCTTGGACAGGGCGATGACTACACCTTC | CASSELGQGDDYTF | TRBJ1-2 | TRBD1 | TRBV2 | NA
TGCGCCAGCAGCTTTACGGGGGGCGATCAGCCCCAGCATTTT | CASSFTGGDQPQHF | TRBJ1-5 | NA | TRBV5-1 | NA
TGTGCCAGCAGCCAGAGGGGGGCTTTGTATGAAAAACTGTTTTTT | CASSQRGALYEKLFF | TRBJ1-4 | NA | TRBV28 | once
TGTGCCGGCAGCCCCGTACACAGGGGGCCCCAAGAGACCCAGTACTTC | CAGSPVHRGPQETQYF | TRBJ2-5 | TRBD1 | TRBV7-2 | NA
TGTGCCAGCAGCGGCAGGAGATTCGCTAACTATGGCTACACCTTC | CASSGRRFANYGYTF | TRBJ1-2 | NA | TRBV4-2 | NA
TGCGCCAGCAGCCAAGTGGAGGGGACCACTGAAGCTTTCTTT | CASSQVEGTTEAFF | TRBJ1-1 | NA | TRBV4-3 | few